This passage covers 27 T cell receptor beta chains from one sample sequenced in a study of blood T cell repertoires in COVID-19. The assay was immunoSEQ multiplex PCR, and TCRdb's table has in-frame clones only and misses some. Seen here are 400,000 to 450,000 clones, more than 80% observed once, and the top ten hold 1.1%. The sample was PBMCs or T cells enriched from blood (not recorded which). The receptors stem from a man aged 30 to 45 who had recovered from COVID-19.

This clone was picked up one time. The chain carries TRBV10-3 and TRBJ1-2; tentative D call: TRBD1 (5 bases). The CDR3 contains 14 residues. V was pared by 3 bases and J by 8 bases, with 16 bases between. The V gene's germline CDR1 is ENHRY and CDR2 SYGVKD. As DNA, the CDR3 is TGTGCCATCAGTGAATCGGGGCCGGCGGGAGGCTACACCTTC. Translating it yields CAISESGPAGGYTF.

The CDR3 DNA is TGTGCCAGCAGCCCACTCCAGGGTTATCAGCCCCAGCATTTT. Protein product: CASSPLQGYQPQHF. This chain connects TRBV27 to TRBJ1-5; D is perhaps TRBD1 (5 bases). The germline V gene encodes CDR1 MNHEY and CDR2 SMNVEV (reference sequence). Between the trimmed V and J ends, which lost 6 bases and 5 bases, there was a span of 14 bases. CDR3 length equals 14 residues.

The J gene is TRBJ2-7, the V gene TRBV7-8; 8 nucleotides agree with TRBD2. Germline trimming cut 4 bases from V and 3 bases from J; bases unmatched to any gene: 20. This CDR3 spans 19 amino acids. Per germline, CDR1 SGHVS and CDR2 FQNEAQ. The CDR3 DNA is TGTGCCAGCAGCTCGCTAGCGGGCCCGACTATCCCCCCTCTCTACGAGCAGTACTTC. This sequence encodes CASSSLAGPTIPPLYEQYF.

This chain links TRBV9 with TRBJ2-5; 8 positions agree with TRBD2. The J segment lost 5 bases and the V segment lost 4 bases, leaving 13 bases of the junction unmatched. Germline V lookup: CDR1 SGDLS, CDR2 YYNGEE. This CDR3 comprises 16 residues. CDR3 sequence: CASSPSLGSGMETQYF. For the CDR3, the DNA is TGTGCCAGCAGCCCATCCTTAGGTAGCGGGATGGAGACCCAGTACTTC.

The chain employs TRBV5-1 and TRBJ2-2; TRBD2 matches at 13 bases. The germline CDR1 and CDR2 sequences are SGHRS and YFSETQ. J was trimmed by 8 bases and V by 4 bases; bases with no gene match: 8. The CDR3 extends over 16 amino acids. The CDR3 loop reads CASSPGLAGPEGELFF. CDR3 bases: TGCGCCAGCAGCCCGGGACTAGCGGGGCCTGAGGGGGAGCTGTTTTTT.

This chain connects TRBV5-1 to TRBJ1-3; D is unclear. V lost 7 bases and J lost 1, with 9 bases in between. Germline V gene data show CDR1 as SGHRS and CDR2 as YFSETQ. The CDR3 contains 13 residues. CDR3 DNA sequence: TGCGCCAGCTCTACAGAGTCTGGAAACACCATATATTTT. Translation: CASSTESGNTIYF.

The chain joins TRBV19 to TRBJ1-2; TRBD1 might be the D (5 bases). In germline, CDR1 is LNHDA, CDR2 SQIVND (reference sequence). With 2 bases removed from V and 2 bases from J, the gap between germline ends came to 6 bases. The CDR3 is made up of 13 amino acids. This chain's CDR3 is CASSIRQNYGYTF. The CDR3 nucleotides read TGTGCCAGTAGTATAAGACAGAACTATGGCTACACCTTC.

V is TRBV6-5 and J is TRBJ2-3, with 10 bases matching TRBD2. The length of the CDR3 is 14 residues. Per germline, CDR1 MNHEY and CDR2 SVGAGI. J gave up 1 base and V 10 bases, and 5 bases lay outside the gene matches. The CDR3 region has the DNA TGTGCCACCCTCGGGACTAGCGGCACAGATACGCAGTATTTT. Its protein is CATLGTSGTDTQYF.

This rearrangement joins TRBV5-1 to TRBJ2-2, with D uncertain. The CDR3 is 13 residues long. Germline V lookup: CDR1 SGHRS, CDR2 YFSETQ. Trimming shortened V by 1 base and J by 6 bases, and 7 bases separated the two germline ends. CDR3 in DNA: TGCGCCAGCAGCTTGTCGTATGCCGGGGAGCTGTTTTTT. This sequence encodes CASSLSYAGELFF.

The CDR3 coding sequence is TGTGCCAGCACCCCTAGCGGAGGGGGCGGGGAGCTGTTTTTT. It is translated as CASTPSGGGGELFF. V gene TRBV7-3 combines with J gene TRBJ2-2; possible D gene TRBD2, 7 bases. The CDR3 spans 14 residues. CDR1 is SGHTA and CDR2 is FQGTGA in the germline V gene. Trimming took 7 bases from V and 7 from J, leaving 16 bases between them.

The V and J genes are TRBV7-9 and TRBJ2-7; no clear D gene. V lost 5 bases and J 2 bases, leaving 10 bases between the germline ends. Germline assignment: CDR1 SEHNR and CDR2 FQNEAQ (reference sequence). The CDR3 loop spans 13 amino acids. CDR3 in DNA: TGTGCCAGCAGCCGAGGTACGACCTACGAGCAGTACTTC. This translates into CASSRGTTYEQYF.

The chain joins TRBV6-5 to TRBJ2-1; TRBD1 might be the D (5 bases). Trimming took 0 bases from V and 6 from J, leaving 12 bases between them. The CDR3 extends over 15 amino acids. From germline, CDR1 is MNHEY and CDR2 SVGAGI. CDR3 nucleotide sequence: TGTGCCAGCAGTTACTCGAATTTCAGGGTCAATGAGCAGTTCTTC. It encodes CASSYSNFRVNEQFF.

This clone was observed a few times. The genes are TRBV12-5 and TRBJ2-3; 7 bases match TRBD2. CDR1 is LGHNT and CDR2 is FRNRAP in the germline V gene. The CDR3 runs to 13 residues. The junction had 1 base not matched to a gene; V was cut back by 1 base and J by 6 bases. The CDR3 region has the DNA TGTGCTAGTGGTTTGGAGACTAGCGATACGCAGTATTTT. It yields the protein CASGLETSDTQYF.

The chain recombines TRBV30 with TRBJ1-2; TRBD1 aligns across 9 bases. This CDR3 is 12 amino acids long. CDR1 is GTSNPN and CDR2 is SVGIG in the germline V gene (reference sequence). With 5 bases clipped from V and 9 bases from J, the junction kept 7 bases outside the gene matches. DNA of the CDR3: TGTGCCTGGTCCCTACAGGGGGCGCGCTACACCTTC. Translating it yields CAWSLQGARYTF. Drawing the rest from reference TRBV30 and TRBJ1-2, the complete variable domain is SQTIHQWPATLVQPVGSPLSLECTVEGTSNPNLYWYRQAAGRGLQLLFYSVGIGQISSEVPQNLSASRPQDRQFILSSKKLLLSDSGFYLCAWSLQGARYTFGSGTRLTVV.

The chain uses TRBV27 and TRBJ1-6; D is undetermined. Trimming stripped 8 bases from V and 10 bases from J, with 21 bases between. This CDR3 contains 15 residues. Germline CDR1 MNHEY, CDR2 SMNVEV (reference sequence). The CDR3, as DNA: TGTGCCAGCTCTCCTGGAGGCCCACCGGTATCACCCCTCCACTTT. This translates into CASSPGGPPVSPLHF.

The genes are TRBV29-1 and TRBJ2-5, with 15 bases aligning to TRBD2. The CDR3 spans 17 residues. Germline V gene lookup returns CDR1 SQVTM and CDR2 ANQGSEA. Trimming cost V 0 bases and J 6 bases; bases outside gene matches: 8. The CDR3 DNA follows: TGCAGCGTTGAAGATCGGACTAGCGGGAGGGCCGGGAAGACCCAGTACTTC. This translates into CSVEDRTSGRAGKTQYF.

The chain uses TRBV5-1 and TRBJ1-1, with no clear D. V lost 0 bases to trimming and J lost 4 bases, with 10 bases between them. The CDR3 loop spans 14 amino acids. Germline V gives CDR1 SGHRS, CDR2 YFSETQ. CDR3 nucleotides: TGCGCCAGCAGCTTGGTCATGAGTGGCACTGAAGCTTTCTTT. Translating it yields CASSLVMSGTEAFF.

The chain uses TRBV7-9 and TRBJ1-4; D perhaps matches TRBD1 (6 bases). Trimming took 5 bases from V and 7 from J, leaving 14 bases between them. Germline CDR1 is SEHNR and CDR2 is FQNEAQ (reference sequence). The CDR3 is 14 amino acids. The CDR3: CASSQTGKAEKLFF. The CDR3 DNA is TGTGCCAGCAGCCAAACAGGGAAAGCTGAAAAACTGTTTTTT.

The rearrangement links TRBV2 to TRBJ2-7; D not resolved. Germline V CDR1 and CDR2: SNHLY, FYNNEI. V was cut by 2 bases and J by 6 bases, with 8 bases left in between. The CDR3 consists of 12 residues. The CDR3 DNA is TGTGCCAGCAGTGAACAGGATGGCGAGCAGTACTTC. Its translation is CASSEQDGEQYF. Combining the CDR3 with reference TRBV2 and TRBJ2-7 gives the whole variable domain EPEVTQTPSHQVTQMGQEVILRCVPISNHLYFYWYRQILGQKVEFLVSFYNNEISEKSEIFDDQFSVERPDGSNFTLKIRSTKLEDSAMYFCASSEQDGEQYFGPGTRLTVT.

This chain connects TRBV27 to TRBJ1-1; a weak D match, TRBD1 (5 bases). Trimming pared 6 bases from V and 2 bases from J, leaving 13 bases between. CDR1 MNHEY and CDR2 SMNVEV come from the germline V gene (reference sequence). The CDR3 is 14 residues long. CDR3 amino acids: CASSVDGTNTEAFF. In DNA, the CDR3 is TGTGCCAGCAGCGTCGACGGGACTAACACTGAAGCTTTCTTT.

This clone has a handful of counts. The chain employs TRBV7-3 and TRBJ2-3; TRBD1 is a possible D gene (6 bases). The CDR3 runs 15 residues. CDR1 and CDR2 from the germline V gene are SGHTA and FQGTGA. Trimming removed 5 bases from V and 1 base from J, with 13 bases in between. CDR3 bases: TGTGCCAGCAGCCCTACAGGGTTTGGCACAGATACGCAGTATTTT. The encoded protein is CASSPTGFGTDTQYF.

CDR3 in DNA: TGTGCCAGCACAACAGGCATCAGTGAGACCCAGTACTTC. It translates to CASTTGISETQYF. The chain recombines TRBV5-4 with TRBJ2-5; perhaps TRBD1 as D (5 bases). Germline V lookup: CDR1 SGHNT, CDR2 YYREEE (reference sequence). V gave up 6 bases and J gave up 5 bases, with 14 bases separating them. This CDR3 spans 13 amino acids.

The V call is TRBV11-2, the J call TRBJ2-7; tentatively, D is TRBD1 (6 bases). Trimming cost V 3 bases and J 8 bases, with 17 bases left between them. CDR1 SGHAT and CDR2 FQNNGV come from the germline V gene. CDR3 length equals 14 residues. CDR3 residues: CASSFLSDQGKQYF. CDR3 bases: TGTGCCAGCAGCTTCCTATCGGACCAGGGGAAGCAGTACTTC. Combining the CDR3 with reference TRBV11-2 and TRBJ2-7 gives the whole variable domain EAGVAQSPRYKIIEKRQSVAFWCNPISGHATLYWYQQILGQGPKLLIQFQNNGVVDDSQLPKDRFSAERLKGVDSTLKIQPAKLEDSAVYLCASSFLSDQGKQYFGPGTRLTVT.

The rearrangement joins TRBV19 to TRBJ1-4; D is perhaps TRBD1 (5 bases). There are 15 residues in the CDR3. Germline values: CDR1 LNHDA, CDR2 SQIVND (reference sequence). V lost 6 bases to trimming and J lost 7 bases, with 18 bases between them. Written as DNA, the CDR3 is TGTGCCAGTAGCCTCCAGGGACTGGTGGGTGAAAAACTGTTTTTT. Its protein is CASSLQGLVGEKLFF.

The chain links TRBV7-2 to TRBJ2-4; the match to TRBD2 covers 12 bases. The CDR3 runs 16 residues. V was clipped by 5 bases and J by 0 bases; unmatched bases: 2. Germline V lookup: CDR1 SGHTA, CDR2 FQGNSA. For the CDR3, the DNA is TGTGCCAGCAGCCCGGGACTAGCGGGAGCCAAAAACATTCAGTACTTC. Translated, it gives CASSPGLAGAKNIQYF.

This rearrangement joins TRBV19 to TRBJ2-7; 8 bases are a match to TRBD2. V dropped 5 bases and J dropped 9; count of bases not matched to a gene: 6. The CDR3 covers 12 residues. Germline values: CDR1 LNHDA, CDR2 SQIVND (reference sequence). The CDR3 DNA sequence: TGTGCCAGTAGTTCGAGCGGGAGACTGCAGTACTTC. Amino acids: CASSSSGRLQYF.

For the CDR3, the DNA is TGTGCCAGCAGCTTGAGGCTAGCGGACTACGAGCAGTACTTC. Residues: CASSLRLADYEQYF. The chain uses TRBV5-6 and TRBJ2-7; 7 bases map to TRBD2. The CDR3 covers 14 residues. Per germline, CDR1 SGHDT and CDR2 YYEEEE. With 1 base clipped from V and 3 bases from J, the junction kept 4 bases outside the gene matches.